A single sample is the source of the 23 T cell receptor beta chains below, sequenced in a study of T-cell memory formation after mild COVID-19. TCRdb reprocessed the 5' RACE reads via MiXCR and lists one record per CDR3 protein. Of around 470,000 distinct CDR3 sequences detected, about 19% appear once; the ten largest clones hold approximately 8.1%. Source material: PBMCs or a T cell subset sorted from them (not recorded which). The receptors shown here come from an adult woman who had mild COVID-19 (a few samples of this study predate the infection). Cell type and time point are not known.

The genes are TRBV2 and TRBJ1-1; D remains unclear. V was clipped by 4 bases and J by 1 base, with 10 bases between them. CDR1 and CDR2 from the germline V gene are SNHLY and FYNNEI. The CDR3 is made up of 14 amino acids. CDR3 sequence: CASSAEAANTEAFF. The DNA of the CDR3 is TGTGCCAGCAGTGCGGAGGCGGCGAACACTGAAGCTTTCTTT.

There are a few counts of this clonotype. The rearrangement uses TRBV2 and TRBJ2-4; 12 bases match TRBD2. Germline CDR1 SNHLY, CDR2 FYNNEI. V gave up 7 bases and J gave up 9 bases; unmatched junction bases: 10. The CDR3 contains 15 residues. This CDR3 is CASTSGRAERVIQYF. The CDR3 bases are TGTGCCAGCACTAGCGGGAGGGCCGAGCGTGTCATTCAGTACTTC.

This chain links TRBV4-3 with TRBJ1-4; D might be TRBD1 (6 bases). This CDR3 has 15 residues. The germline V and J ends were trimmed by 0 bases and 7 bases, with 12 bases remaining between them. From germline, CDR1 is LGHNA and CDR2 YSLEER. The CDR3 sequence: CASSQEGGKGEKLFF. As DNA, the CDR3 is TGCGCCAGCAGCCAAGAGGGGGGCAAGGGTGAAAAACTGTTTTTT.

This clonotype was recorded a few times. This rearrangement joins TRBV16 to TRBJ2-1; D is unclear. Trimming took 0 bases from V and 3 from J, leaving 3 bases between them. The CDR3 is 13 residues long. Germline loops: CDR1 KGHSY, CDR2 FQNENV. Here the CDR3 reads CASSQSGYNEQFF. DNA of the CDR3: TGTGCCAGCAGCCAATCAGGCTACAATGAGCAGTTCTTC.

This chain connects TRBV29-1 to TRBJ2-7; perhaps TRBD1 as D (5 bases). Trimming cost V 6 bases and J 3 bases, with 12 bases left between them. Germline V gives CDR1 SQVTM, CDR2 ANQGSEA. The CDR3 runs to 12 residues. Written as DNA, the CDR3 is TGCAGCGTAACGACAGATTTCTACGAGCAGTACTTC. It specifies CSVTTDFYEQYF.

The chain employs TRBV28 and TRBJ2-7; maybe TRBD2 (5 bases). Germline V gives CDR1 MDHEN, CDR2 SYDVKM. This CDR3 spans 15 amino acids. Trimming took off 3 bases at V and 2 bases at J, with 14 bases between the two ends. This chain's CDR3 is CASSFVEADAYEQYF. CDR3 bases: TGTGCCAGCAGTTTTGTGGAGGCGGACGCCTACGAGCAGTACTTC.

The CDR3 region has the DNA TGCGCCAGCAGCTTTGCGGGAGGGTACAATGAGCAGTTCTTC. It yields the protein CASSFAGGYNEQFF. The rearrangement uses TRBV5-1 and TRBJ2-1, with 9 bases fitting TRBD2. The CDR3 contains 14 residues. The J segment lost 4 bases and the V segment lost 2 bases, leaving 1 base of the junction unmatched. CDR1 is SGHRS, CDR2 YFSETQ, per germline.

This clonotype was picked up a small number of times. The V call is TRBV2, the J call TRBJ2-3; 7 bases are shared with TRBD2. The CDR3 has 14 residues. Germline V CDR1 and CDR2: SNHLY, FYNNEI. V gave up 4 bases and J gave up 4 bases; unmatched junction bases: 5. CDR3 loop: CASSAWGGSDTQYF. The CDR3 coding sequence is TGTGCCAGCAGTGCATGGGGGGGGTCAGATACGCAGTATTTT. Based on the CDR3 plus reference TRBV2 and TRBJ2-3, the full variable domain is EPEVTQTPSHQVTQMGQEVILRCVPISNHLYFYWYRQILGQKVEFLVSFYNNEISEKSEIFDDQFSVERPDGSNFTLKIRSTKLEDSAMYFCASSAWGGSDTQYFGPGTRLTVL.

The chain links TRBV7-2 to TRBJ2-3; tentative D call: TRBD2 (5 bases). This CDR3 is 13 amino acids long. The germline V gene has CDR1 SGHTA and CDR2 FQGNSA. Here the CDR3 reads CASRRASTDTQYF. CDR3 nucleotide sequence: TGTGCGTCGAGGCGGGCTAGCACAGATACGCAGTATTTT.

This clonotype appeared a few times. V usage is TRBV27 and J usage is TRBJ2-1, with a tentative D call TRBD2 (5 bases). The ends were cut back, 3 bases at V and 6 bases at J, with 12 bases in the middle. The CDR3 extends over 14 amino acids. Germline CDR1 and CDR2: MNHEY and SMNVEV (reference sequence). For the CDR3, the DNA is TGTGCCAGCAGTTTTGGGAGATCCGGCAATGAGCAGTTCTTC. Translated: CASSFGRSGNEQFF.

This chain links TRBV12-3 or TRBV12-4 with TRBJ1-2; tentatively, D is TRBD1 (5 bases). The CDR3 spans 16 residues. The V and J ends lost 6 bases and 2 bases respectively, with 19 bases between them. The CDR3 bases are TGTGCCAGCAGCAAACACCCTCGGGACGGGAACTATGGCTACACCTTC. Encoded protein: CASSKHPRDGNYGYTF.

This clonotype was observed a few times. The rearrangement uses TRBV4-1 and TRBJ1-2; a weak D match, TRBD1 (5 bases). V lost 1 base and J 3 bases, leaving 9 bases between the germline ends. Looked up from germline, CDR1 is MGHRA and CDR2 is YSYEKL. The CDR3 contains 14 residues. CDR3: CASSQGPGDYGYTF. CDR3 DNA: TGCGCCAGCAGCCAAGGGCCGGGGGACTATGGCTACACCTTC.

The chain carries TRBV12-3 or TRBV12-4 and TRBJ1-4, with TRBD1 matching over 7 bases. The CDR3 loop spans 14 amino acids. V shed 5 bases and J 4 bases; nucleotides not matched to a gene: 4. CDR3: CASSRTGNNEKLFF. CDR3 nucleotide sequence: TGTGCCAGCAGTCGGACAGGCAATAATGAAAAACTGTTTTTT.

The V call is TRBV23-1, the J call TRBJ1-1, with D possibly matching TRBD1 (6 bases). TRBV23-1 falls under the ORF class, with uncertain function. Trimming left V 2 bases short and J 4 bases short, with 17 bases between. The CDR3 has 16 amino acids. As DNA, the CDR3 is TGCGCCAGCAGTCAACCCCACCGCCCAGGGGTCACTGAAGCTTTCTTT. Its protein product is CASSQPHRPGVTEAFF.

The CDR3 sequence is CASSLRGPPGGYTF. Here the CDR3 DNA reads TGTGCCAGCAGCTTACGAGGGCCTCCGGGGGGCTACACCTTC. The chain joins TRBV11-3 to TRBJ1-2; D ambiguous. The germline CDR1 and CDR2 sequences are SGHNT and YENEEA. V was shortened by 2 bases and J by 8 bases, with 15 bases between the two germline ends. The CDR3 is 14 residues long.

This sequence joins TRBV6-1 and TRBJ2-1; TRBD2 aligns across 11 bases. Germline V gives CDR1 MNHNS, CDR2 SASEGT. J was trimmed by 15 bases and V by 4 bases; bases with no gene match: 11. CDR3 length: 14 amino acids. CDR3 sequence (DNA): TGTGCCAGCAGTGCTTCACTAGCGGGGGCTCGTCCGTTCTTC. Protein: CASSASLAGARPFF.

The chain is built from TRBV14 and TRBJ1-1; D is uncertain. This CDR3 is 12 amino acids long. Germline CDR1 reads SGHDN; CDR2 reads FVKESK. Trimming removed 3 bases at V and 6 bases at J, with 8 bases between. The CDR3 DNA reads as TGTGCCAGCAGCCAGTCGGGGTCTGAAGCTTTCTTT. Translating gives CASSQSGSEAFF.

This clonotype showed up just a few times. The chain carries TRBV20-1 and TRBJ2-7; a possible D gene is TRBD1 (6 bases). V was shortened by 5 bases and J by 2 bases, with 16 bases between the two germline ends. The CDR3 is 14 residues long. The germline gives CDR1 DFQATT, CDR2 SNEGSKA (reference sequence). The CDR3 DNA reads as TGCAGTGCTCTCGGCAGGGGAGTAGCCTACGAGCAGTACTTC. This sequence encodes CSALGRGVAYEQYF.

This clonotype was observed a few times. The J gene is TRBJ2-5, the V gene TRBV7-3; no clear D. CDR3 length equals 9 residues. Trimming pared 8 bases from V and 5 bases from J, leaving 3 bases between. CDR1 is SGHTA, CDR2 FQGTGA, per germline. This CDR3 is CASEETQYF. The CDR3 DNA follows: TGTGCCAGCGAGGAGACCCAGTACTTC.

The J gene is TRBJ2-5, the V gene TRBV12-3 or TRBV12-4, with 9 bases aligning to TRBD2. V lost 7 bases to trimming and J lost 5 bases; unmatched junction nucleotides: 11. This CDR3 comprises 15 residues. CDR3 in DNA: TGTGCCAGCAATAGGCGGGAGGGCCTCCGGGAGACCCAGTACTTC. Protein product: CASNRREGLRETQYF.

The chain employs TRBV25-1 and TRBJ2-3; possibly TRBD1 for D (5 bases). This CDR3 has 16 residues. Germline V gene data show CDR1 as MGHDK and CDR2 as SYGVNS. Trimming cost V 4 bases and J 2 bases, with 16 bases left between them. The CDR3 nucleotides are TGTGCCAGCAGTGGTCCTTCAGGGTCCGACACAGATACGCAGTATTTT. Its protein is CASSGPSGSDTDTQYF.

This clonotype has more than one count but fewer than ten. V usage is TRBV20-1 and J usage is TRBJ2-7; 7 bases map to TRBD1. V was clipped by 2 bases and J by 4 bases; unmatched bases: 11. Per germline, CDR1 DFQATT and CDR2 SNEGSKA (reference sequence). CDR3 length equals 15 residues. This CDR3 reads CSARSPRQGLYEQYF. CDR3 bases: TGCAGTGCTAGATCTCCGCGACAGGGATTATACGAGCAGTACTTC.

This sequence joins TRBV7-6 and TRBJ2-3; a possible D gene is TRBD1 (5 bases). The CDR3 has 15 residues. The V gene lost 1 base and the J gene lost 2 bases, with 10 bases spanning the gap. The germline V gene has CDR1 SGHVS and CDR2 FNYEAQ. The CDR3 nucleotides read TGTGCCAGCAGCTTAGTCAGGGTGAACACAGATACGCAGTATTTT. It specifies CASSLVRVNTDTQYF.